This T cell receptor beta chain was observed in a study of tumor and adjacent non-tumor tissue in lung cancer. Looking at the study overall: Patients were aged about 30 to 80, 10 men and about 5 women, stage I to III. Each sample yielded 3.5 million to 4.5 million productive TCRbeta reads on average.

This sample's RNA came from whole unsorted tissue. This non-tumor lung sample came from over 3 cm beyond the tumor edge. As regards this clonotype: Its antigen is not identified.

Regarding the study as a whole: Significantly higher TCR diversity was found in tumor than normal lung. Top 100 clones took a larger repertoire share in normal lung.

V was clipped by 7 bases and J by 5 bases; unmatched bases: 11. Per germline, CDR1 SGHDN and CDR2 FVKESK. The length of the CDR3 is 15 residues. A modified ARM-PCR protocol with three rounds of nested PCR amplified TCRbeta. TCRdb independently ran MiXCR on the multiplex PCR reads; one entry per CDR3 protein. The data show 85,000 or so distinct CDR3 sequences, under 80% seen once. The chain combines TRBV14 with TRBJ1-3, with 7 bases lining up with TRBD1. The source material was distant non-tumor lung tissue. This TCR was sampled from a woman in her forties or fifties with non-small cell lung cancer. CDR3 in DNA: TGTGCCAGCATCCAGGACAGGATACTGAGAAACACCATATATTTT. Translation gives CASIQDRILRNTIYF.